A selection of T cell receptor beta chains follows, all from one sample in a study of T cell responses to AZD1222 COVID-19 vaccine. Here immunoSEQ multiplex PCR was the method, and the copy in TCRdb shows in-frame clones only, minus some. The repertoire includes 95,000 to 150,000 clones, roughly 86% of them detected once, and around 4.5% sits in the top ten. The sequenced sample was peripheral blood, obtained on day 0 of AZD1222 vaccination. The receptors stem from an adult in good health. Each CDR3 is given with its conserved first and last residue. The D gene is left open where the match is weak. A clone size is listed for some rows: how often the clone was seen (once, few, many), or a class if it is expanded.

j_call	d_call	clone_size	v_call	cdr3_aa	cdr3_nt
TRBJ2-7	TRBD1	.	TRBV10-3	CAISGKGQVSSYEQYF	TGTGCCATCAGTGGCAAAGGACAGGTGAGCTCCTACGAGCAGTACTTC
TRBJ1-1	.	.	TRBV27	CASSSLVFGENTEAFF	TGTGCCAGCAGTTCTTTAGTTTTCGGGGAGAACACTGAAGCTTTCTTT
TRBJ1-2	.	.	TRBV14	CASSQVGGTGGYTF	TGTGCCAGCAGCCAAGTAGGGGGGACCGGTGGCTACACCTTC
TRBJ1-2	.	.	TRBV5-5	CASSSFEGGYNYGYTF	TGTGCCAGCAGCTCCTTCGAGGGGGGATATAACTATGGCTACACCTTC
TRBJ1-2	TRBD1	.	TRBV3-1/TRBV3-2	CASSQEGTGINYGYTF	TGTGCCAGCAGCCAAGAGGGGACAGGGATCAACTATGGCTACACCTTC
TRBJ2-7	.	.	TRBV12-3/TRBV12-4	CASGDLRLYEQYF	TGTGCCAGCGGGGACCTACGACTCTACGAGCAGTACTTC
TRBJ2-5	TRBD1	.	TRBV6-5	CASRSEQGAQETQYF	TGTGCCAGCAGGAGCGAACAGGGGGCGCAGGAGACCCAGTACTTC
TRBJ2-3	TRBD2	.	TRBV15	CATSRGTSGGPTDTQYF	TGTGCCACCAGCAGAGGGACTAGCGGGGGGCCTACAGATACGCAGTATTTT
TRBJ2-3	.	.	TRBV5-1	CASRSGGPTDTQYF	TGCGCCAGCAGGTCGGGCGGGCCTACAGATACGCAGTATTTT
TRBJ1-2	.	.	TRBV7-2	CASSSRDPIAYTF	TGTGCCAGCAGCTCCCGGGACCCCATAGCCTACACCTTC
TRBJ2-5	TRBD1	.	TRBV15	CATSRERGGSGETQYF	TGTGCCACCAGCAGAGAGAGAGGGGGCTCTGGGGAGACCCAGTACTTC
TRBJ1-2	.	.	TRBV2	CASTPRGRGNYGYTF	TGTGCCAGCACTCCACGGGGCAGGGGAAACTATGGCTACACCTTC
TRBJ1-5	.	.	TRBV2	CASSASLEPQHF	TGTGCCAGCAGTGCCAGCTTGGAGCCCCAGCATTTT
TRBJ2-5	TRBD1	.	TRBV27	CASRQQGFQETQYF	TGTGCCAGCAGACAACAGGGGTTCCAAGAGACCCAGTACTTC
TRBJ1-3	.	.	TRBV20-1	CSARRGNTIYF	TGCAGTGCTAGGAGGGGAAACACCATATATTTT
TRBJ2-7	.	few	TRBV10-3	CAISESSMAYEQYF	TGTGCCATCAGTGAAAGCAGTATGGCCTACGAGCAGTACTTC
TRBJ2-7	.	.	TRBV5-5	CASSFRREHEQYF	TGTGCCAGCAGCTTTCGACGGGAGCACGAGCAGTACTTC
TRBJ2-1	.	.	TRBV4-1	CASSQAASSYNEQFF	TGCGCCAGCAGCCAAGCCGCGTCCTCCTACAATGAGCAGTTCTTC
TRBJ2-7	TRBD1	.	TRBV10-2	CATWDRGNEQYF	TGCGCCACATGGGACAGGGGGAACGAGCAGTACTTC
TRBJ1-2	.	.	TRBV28	CASSRDSTLYGYTF	TGTGCCAGCAGCCGAGACAGCACACTCTATGGCTACACCTTC
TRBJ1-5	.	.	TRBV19	CASSIDRIAKNQPQHF	TGTGCCAGTAGTATAGACAGGATCGCCAAGAATCAGCCCCAGCATTTT
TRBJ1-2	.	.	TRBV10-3	CAISDSALRALGGYTF	TGTGCCATCAGTGATTCAGCGCTCAGGGCGCTGGGAGGCTACACCTTC
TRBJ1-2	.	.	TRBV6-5	CASSYEMGGRRNGYTF	TGTGCCAGCAGTTATGAAATGGGGGGAAGAAGGAATGGCTACACCTTC
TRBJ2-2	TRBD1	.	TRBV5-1	CASREGGQGSTGELFF	TGCGCCAGCAGGGAGGGAGGACAGGGATCCACCGGGGAGCTGTTTTTT
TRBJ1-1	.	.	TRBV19	CASTLEHLNTEAFF	TGTGCCAGTACCTTGGAGCACTTGAACACTGAAGCTTTCTTT
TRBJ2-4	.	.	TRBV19	CASSVGGRRNIQYF	TGTGCCAGTAGTGTAGGGGGACGTCGAAACATTCAGTACTTC
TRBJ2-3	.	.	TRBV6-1	CASSEVGPSSVNTDTQYF	TGTGCCAGCAGTGAAGTGGGCCCGTCTAGCGTAAACACAGATACGCAGTATTTT
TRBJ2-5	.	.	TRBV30	CAWSGDFSFSETQYF	TGTGCCTGGAGCGGGGACTTCTCTTTTTCAGAGACCCAGTACTTC
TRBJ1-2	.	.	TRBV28	CASSLSGANYGYTF	TGTGCCAGCAGTTTATCGGGGGCGAACTATGGCTACACCTTC
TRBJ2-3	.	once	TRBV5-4	CASSPASGTDTQYF	TGTGCCAGCAGCCCCGCTTCGGGGACAGATACGCAGTATTTT
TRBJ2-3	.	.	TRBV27	CASSRQGTGGRDTQYF	TGTGCCAGCAGTCGCCAAGGGACCGGAGGGAGGGATACGCAGTATTTT
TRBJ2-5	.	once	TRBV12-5	CASGYWERETQYF	TGTGCTAGTGGTTACTGGGAACGGGAGACCCAGTACTTC
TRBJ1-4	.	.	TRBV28	CASSLGIFHEKLFF	TGTGCCAGCAGTTTGGGCATATTCCATGAAAAACTGTTTTTT
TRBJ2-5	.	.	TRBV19	CASSRVDSLQETQYF	TGTGCCAGTAGTAGGGTGGACTCCCTCCAAGAGACCCAGTACTTC
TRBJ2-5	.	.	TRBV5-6	CASSLGGLNRETQYF	TGTGCCAGCAGCTTGGGTGGACTCAATCGAGAGACCCAGTACTTC
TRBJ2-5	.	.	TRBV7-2	CASSLGDIPPETQYF	TGTGCCAGCAGCTTAGGTGACATCCCCCCCGAGACCCAGTACTTC
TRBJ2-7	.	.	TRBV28	CASRNGILYEQYF	TGTGCCAGCAGAAACGGGATTTTATACGAGCAGTACTTC
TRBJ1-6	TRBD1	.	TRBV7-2	CASSSRRQGHNSPLHF	TGTGCCAGCAGCTCGAGGAGACAGGGCCATAATTCACCCCTCCACTTT
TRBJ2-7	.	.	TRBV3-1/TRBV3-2	CASSQDNPVCEQYF	TGTGCCAGCAGCCAAGATAATCCCGTCTGCGAGCAGTACTTC
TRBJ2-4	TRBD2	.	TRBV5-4	CASSLGSGRNIQYF	TGTGCCAGCAGCTTGGGATCCGGGAGGAACATTCAGTACTTC
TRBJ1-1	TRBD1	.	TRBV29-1	CSVEKQGTLEAFF	TGCAGCGTCGAGAAACAGGGGACCCTTGAAGCTTTCTTT
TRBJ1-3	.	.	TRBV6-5	CASGGPPSSGNTIYF	TGTGCCAGCGGCGGCCCACCGAGCTCTGGAAACACCATATATTTT
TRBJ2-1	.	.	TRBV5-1	CASSIAQGSYNEQFF	TGCGCCAGCAGCATAGCCCAGGGGTCCTACAATGAGCAGTTCTTC
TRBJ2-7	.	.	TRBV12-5	CASGSDGRFHEQYF	TGTGCTAGTGGCTCAGACGGGCGCTTCCACGAGCAGTACTTC
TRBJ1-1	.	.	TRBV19	CASSIDRAGTEAFF	TGTGCCAGTAGTATAGATCGAGCTGGGACTGAAGCTTTCTTT
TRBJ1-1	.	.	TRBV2	CASSEGTEAFF	TGTGCCAGCAGTGAAGGAACTGAAGCTTTCTTT
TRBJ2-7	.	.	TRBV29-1	CSVEGDGGAYEQYF	TGCAGCGTTGAAGGGGACGGGGGCGCCTACGAGCAGTACTTC